This T cell receptor beta chain stems from a study of blood T cell repertoires in COVID-19. On the study more broadly: The samples span acute and convalescent COVID-19 from the United States, Italy and Spain. PBMCs, B-cell-depleted T cells, or T cells were the source of the cDNA or gDNA that made up the material.

CDR3 size: 16 residues. The germline CDR1 and CDR2 sequences are SGHNT and YYREEE (reference sequence). The ends lost 4 bases at V and 1 base at J; junction bases unmatched: 5. In the authors' workflow: Amplification from reference gene primers served as the basis for estimated nucleated cell counts. Generated by immunoSEQ multiplex PCR, the TCRdb table keeps only in-frame clones and is missing some. V and J calls and clone size follow that table, whereas D and trimming were derived from the DNA. Among 150,000 to 160,000 clones, around 80% were seen once, and the ten largest hold over 8%. The rearrangement uses TRBV5-4 and TRBJ2-4, with 10 bases lining up with TRBD1. This clonotype was obtained from a woman aged 45-65 years with acute or convalescent COVID-19. Sequenced material: peripheral blood. The CDR3 is CASSKTGGAAKNIQYF. In DNA form, the CDR3 reads TGTGCCAGCAGCAAGACAGGGGGCGCGGCCAAAAACATTCAGTACTTC.